This T cell receptor beta chain was sequenced in a study of T cells after yellow fever vaccination. Template switching with 5'RACE generated the TCR cDNA and added a universal primer site and UMIs. MiXCR, run by TCRdb on the 5' RACE reads, gives a single entry per CDR3 protein. This table holds around 350,000 distinct CDR3 sequences, approximately 5.7% found once. Study outcomes and limitations: Just a small share of clonotypes turned up in the CD4 compartment as well as the CD8 compartment. Contaminants from the bulk population, in the form of abundant clonotypes, could be found in FACS-sorted repertoires.

The CDR3 consists of 14 residues. Germline V CDR1 and CDR2: SGHKS, YYEKEE (reference sequence). Between the trimmed V and J ends, which lost 1 base and 3 bases, there was a span of 11 bases. This clonotype came up a few times. Its antigen is not identified. The sequence was collected from a young man who received the YFV17D yellow fever vaccine. V usage is TRBV5-5 and J usage is TRBJ2-7; no reliable D call. The source material was PBMCs, sampled 5 days after the yellow fever booster vaccination. CDR3 protein: CASSLIGKDYEQYF. The CDR3 DNA reads as TGTGCCAGCAGCTTGATTGGTAAAGACTACGAGCAGTACTTC.